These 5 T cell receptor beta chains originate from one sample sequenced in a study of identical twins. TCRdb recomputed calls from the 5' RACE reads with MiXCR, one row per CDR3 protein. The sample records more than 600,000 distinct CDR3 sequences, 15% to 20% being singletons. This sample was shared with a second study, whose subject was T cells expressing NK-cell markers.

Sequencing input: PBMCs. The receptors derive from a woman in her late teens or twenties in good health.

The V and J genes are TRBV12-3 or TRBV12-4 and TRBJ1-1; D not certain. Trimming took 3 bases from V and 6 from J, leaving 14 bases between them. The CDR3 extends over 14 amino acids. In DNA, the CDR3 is TGTGCCAGCAGTTTCCGAGTCCGGGAGGCTGAAGCTTTCTTT. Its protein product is CASSFRVREAEAFF.

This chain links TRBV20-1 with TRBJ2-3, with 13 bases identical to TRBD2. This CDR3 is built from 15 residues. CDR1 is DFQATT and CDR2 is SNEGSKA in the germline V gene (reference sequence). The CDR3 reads CSASGTSGGTDTQYF. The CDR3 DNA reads TGCAGCGCATCCGGGACTAGCGGGGGCACAGATACGCAGTATTTT.

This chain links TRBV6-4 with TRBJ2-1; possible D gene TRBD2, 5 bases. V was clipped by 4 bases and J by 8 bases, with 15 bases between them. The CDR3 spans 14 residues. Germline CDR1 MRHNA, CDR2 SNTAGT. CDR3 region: CASSAGTSGDEQFF. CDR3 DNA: TGTGCCAGCAGTGCAGGAACTAGTGGAGATGAGCAGTTCTTC.

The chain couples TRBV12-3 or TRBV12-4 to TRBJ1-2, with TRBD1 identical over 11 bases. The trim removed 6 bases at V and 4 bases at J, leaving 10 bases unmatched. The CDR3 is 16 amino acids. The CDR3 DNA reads TGTGCCAGCAGAAAACCCAGGACAGGGGGCGGCTATGGCTACACCTTC. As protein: CASRKPRTGGGYGYTF.

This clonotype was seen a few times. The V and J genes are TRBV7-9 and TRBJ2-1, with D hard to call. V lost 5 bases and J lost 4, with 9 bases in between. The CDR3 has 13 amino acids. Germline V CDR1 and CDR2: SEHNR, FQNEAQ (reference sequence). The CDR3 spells CASSDRHYNEQFF. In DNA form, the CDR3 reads TGTGCCAGCAGCGATCGACATTACAATGAGCAGTTCTTC. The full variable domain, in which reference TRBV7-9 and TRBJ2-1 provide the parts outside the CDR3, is DTGVSQNPRHKITKRGQNVTFRCDPISEHNRLYWYRQTLGQGPEFLTYFQNEAQLEKSRLLSDRFSAERPKGSFSTLEIQRTEQGDSAMYLCASSDRHYNEQFFGPGTRLTVL.